This T cell receptor beta chain originates from a study of blood T cell repertoires in COVID-19. Study overall: PBMCs, B-cell-depleted T cells, or T cells provided the cDNA or gDNA that made up the material.

Original processing methods: Counts of nucleated cells, estimated from reference gene primer amplification, were obtained. Measured with immunoSEQ multiplex PCR; TCRdb has only the in-frame clones, and not every one. V and J calls and clone size are as listed in that table; D and trimming were resolved from the DNA. Here the sample spans approximately 290,000 clones, 90% to 95% being singletons. Germline V gene data show CDR1 as SEHNR and CDR2 as FQNEAQ (reference sequence). V was pared by 1 base and J by 6 bases, with 14 bases between. CDR3 length: 15 residues. The sample comprised peripheral blood. The sequence was collected from a woman aged 25-40 years with COVID-19, enrolled during active disease. The rearrangement links TRBV7-9 to TRBJ2-3, with D tentatively TRBD2 (6 bases). The CDR3 DNA reads as TGTGCCAGCAGCTTAGAAGGCGGGGTTGGGGATACGCAGTATTTT. Translated, it gives CASSLEGGVGDTQYF.